This TCR beta chain was captured in a study of long-term antiretroviral therapy in people with HIV. It was version v3.0 of the immunoSEQ assay that was run at survey level. Samples were sequenced targeting roughly 40,000-50,000 T-cell genomes each. The data were produced by immunoSEQ multiplex PCR, yet TCRdb's version contains in-frame clones alone and is incomplete. The sample shows 15,000 or so clones, roughly 85% of them seen only once. This clonotype was sampled from a woman in her thirties or forties with HIV. This specimen consisted of unsorted PBMCs, obtained 1.8 years before starting antiretroviral therapy.

This CDR3 reads CASSYGAGFMNTEAFF. The CDR3 region has the DNA TGTGCCAGCAGTTACGGGGCAGGCTTCATGAACACTGAAGCTTTCTTT. The chain combines TRBV6-5 with TRBJ1-1, with a tentative D call TRBD1 (5 bases). The CDR3 has 16 residues. The germline gives CDR1 MNHEY, CDR2 SVGAGI. Trimming pared 2 bases from V and 0 bases from J, leaving 13 bases between.